These 6 T cell receptor beta chains originate from one sample sequenced in a study of control samples from healthy donors and cancer patients. Method: immunoSEQ multiplex PCR; TCRdb's copy keeps in-frame clones and lacks some. Among some 120,000 clones listed, approximately 94% were seen once. The sequenced material came from PBMCs. The receptors stem from a man aged 50 to 59 with head and neck cancer.

The genes are TRBV28 and TRBJ1-2; 9 bases match TRBD1. The CDR3 is 16 residues long. The V gene end was trimmed by 6 bases and the J gene end by 4 bases; junction bases not matched to a gene: 12. Germline V gene sequence: CDR1 MDHEN, CDR2 SYDVKM. The CDR3 coding sequence is TGTGCCAGCAGACCGACCGGGACAGGGTATTCCTATGGCTACACCTTC. Protein product: CASRPTGTGYSYGYTF.

The chain has TRBV7-7 and TRBJ2-3, with 8 bases matching TRBD1. CDR1 and CDR2 from the germline V gene are SSHAT and FNYEAQ (reference sequence). J gave up 0 bases and V 5 bases, and 7 bases lay outside the gene matches. This CDR3 is 16 amino acids long. The CDR3 sequence: CASSPTGGASTDTQYF. In DNA form, the CDR3 reads TGTGCCAGCAGCCCCACAGGGGGTGCTAGCACAGATACGCAGTATTTT.

For the CDR3, the DNA is TGTGCCAGCAATGGGACACCAACTAATGAAAAACTGTTTTTT. Residues: CASNGTPTNEKLFF. The chain carries TRBV28 and TRBJ1-4; TRBD1 might be the D (6 bases). Germline-derived CDR1 and CDR2 are MDHEN and SYDVKM. Trimming pared 7 bases from V and 0 bases from J, leaving 9 bases between. The CDR3 totals 14 residues.

The CDR3 sequence: CASSEMSGGVSYEQYF. The DNA of the CDR3 is TGTGCCAGCAGTGAGATGTCAGGGGGCGTCTCCTACGAGCAGTACTTC. The chain is built from TRBV6-1 and TRBJ2-7; 8 bases are shared with TRBD1. Germline CDR1 MNHNS, CDR2 SASEGT. The CDR3 covers 16 residues. After removal of 3 bases from V and 0 bases from J, the junction contained 7 bases not matched to a gene.

The chain has TRBV28 and TRBJ1-4; the match to TRBD1 covers 7 bases. V lost 5 bases and J lost 4; bases outside the gene matches: 7. This CDR3 region has 15 residues. The germline gives CDR1 MDHEN, CDR2 SYDVKM. The CDR3 DNA follows: TGTGCCAGCAGTCATTTGGACAGGCTTAATGAAAAACTGTTTTTT. Translating gives CASSHLDRLNEKLFF.

V is TRBV30 and J is TRBJ2-2, with 7 bases that match TRBD2. The germline V gene encodes CDR1 GTSNPN and CDR2 SVGIG (reference sequence). The CDR3 spans 15 residues. V was clipped by 7 bases and J by 4 bases; unmatched bases: 12. Written as DNA, the CDR3 is TGTGCCTCCTCCCTCGCGGGGGTCCTCACCGGGGAGCTGTTTTTT. Its protein product is CASSLAGVLTGELFF.